The TCR beta chain described here comes from a study of cytotoxic CD8 clonotypes in ibrutinib-treated CLL. Sequenced by immunoSEQ multiplex PCR; TCRdb stores in-frame clones only, minus some. The sample includes 20,000 to 25,000 clones, approximately 71% of them seen just once. V lost 7 bases and J lost 2, with 7 bases in between. CDR1 is MDHEN and CDR2 is SYDVKM in the germline V gene. The CDR3 has 12 amino acids. This sequence joins TRBV28 and TRBJ2-3; perhaps D is TRBD1 or TRBD2 (5 bases each). The clonotype comes from a human donor with chronic lymphocytic leukemia. Here the sequenced sample was PBMCs, taken after 12 months of ibrutinib treatment. CDR3 protein: CASKGTTDTQYF. CDR3 DNA: TGTGCCAGCAAGGGGACCACAGATACGCAGTATTTT. The whole variable domain, filled in from reference TRBV28 and TRBJ2-3, reads DVKVTQSSRYLVKRTGEKVFLECVQDMDHENMFWYRQDPGLGLRLIYFSYDVKMKEKGDIPEGYSVSREKKERFSLILESASTNQTSMYLCASKGTTDTQYFGPGTRLTVL.